The following is a T cell receptor beta chain sequence with its context. The antigen is not known. Primers for the PCR totalled 60 Vbeta and 13 Jbeta. Per the original data handling: Later, an analysis found around 80 million unique TCR beta chains, and 8.5 million to 12 million of these were shared. Profiling relied on immunoSEQ multiplex PCR, and the TCRdb table lists in-frame clones only, not all of them. V and J calls and clone size are given by that table; D and trimming were obtained from the DNA. Of more than 95,000 clones listed, around 80% are singletons. Trimming took off 5 bases at V and 8 bases at J, with 19 bases between the two ends. The CDR3 covers 15 residues. From germline, CDR1 is PRHDT and CDR2 FYEKMQ (reference sequence). This specimen comes from a study of cytomegalovirus exposure and HLA in healthy donors. Study outcomes and limitations: Across donors, sequencing depth was assumed by presence/absence analyses to be roughly uniform. CMV serostatus was the sole immune exposure data available. V- and J-gene trimming of TCR beta was linked (in a later analysis) to a missense DCLRE1C variant.

The receptor comes from a middle-aged woman in good health and CMV-seronegative. The chain links TRBV13 to TRBJ2-1, with D possibly being TRBD2 (6 bases). Sequencing was done on a sample of PBMCs. CDR3 sequence (DNA): TGTGCCAGCAGCCCCTCCCTCCGGGGGAGCGATGAGCAGTTCTTC. Translated: CASSPSLRGSDEQFF.